The 21 T cell receptor beta chains below come from one sample, sequenced in a study of beta chain features in type 1 diabetes. Every bit of the isolated RNA underwent reverse transcription, so sequencing read expressed TCRB transcripts. Generated by immunoSEQ multiplex PCR, the TCRdb table keeps only in-frame clones and is missing some. The sample shows 95,000 to 150,000 clones, roughly 15% of them seen only once. Their target antigens are unknown. General study points: TCRB CDR3s were moderately but significantly shorter in Type 1 diabetes patients in all four CD4+ subsets.

Sequenced material: central memory CD4+ T cells from blood. The receptors originated from a man aged 30 to 39 with type 1 diabetes.

The chain employs TRBV29-1 and TRBJ1-2; 8 bases agree with TRBD1. V shed 4 bases, J shed 8 bases, and the junction held 6 bases outside the gene matches. In germline, CDR1 is SQVTM, CDR2 ANQGSEA. The length of the CDR3 is 12 residues. The CDR3 sequence: CSVGTGIGGYTF. The CDR3 DNA sequence: TGCAGCGTTGGGACAGGGATAGGAGGCTACACCTTC.

As regards this clone: The junction differs from germline at one of its ends, possibly a read error. The rearrangement uses TRBV27 and TRBJ2-3; 8 nucleotides align to TRBD2. In germline, CDR1 is MNHEY, CDR2 SMNVEV (reference sequence). The length of the CDR3 is 17 residues. The CDR3 region has the DNA TGTTCCAGCAGTACAACCTACGGGGGGGGGTTTACAGATACGCAGTATTTT. Its protein is CSSSTTYGGGFTDTQYF.

The chain is built from TRBV7-2 and TRBJ2-7; the match to TRBD1 covers 8 bases. Germline CDR1 is SGHTA and CDR2 is FQGNSA. The CDR3 totals 15 residues. Losses at the gene ends were 5 bases for V and 0 bases for J; bases not matched to a gene: 6. The CDR3 nucleotides are TGTGCCAGCAGCGCTTGGACAGGGAACTCCTACGAGCAGTACTTC. Its translation is CASSAWTGNSYEQYF.

This clone was picked up many times. The chain combines TRBV6-1 with TRBJ1-6; the match to TRBD1 covers 7 bases. V lost 7 bases, J lost 10 bases, and 7 bases stayed unmatched. Germline V CDR1 and CDR2: MNHNS, SASEGT. The CDR3 runs to 13 residues. In DNA form, the CDR3 reads TGTGCCAGCACCCGGACAGGATTATCACCCCTCCACTTT. Amino acid sequence: CASTRTGLSPLHF.

The gene calls are TRBV7-2 and TRBJ2-7; possible D gene TRBD1, 5 bases. CDR3 size: 13 residues. Germline V lookup: CDR1 SGHTA, CDR2 FQGNSA. The V end lost 6 bases, the J end lost 4 bases, and 13 bases lay between the germline ends. As DNA, the CDR3 is TGTGCCAGCAGGGGTACAGGAATTTACGAGCAGTACTTC. Translating gives CASRGTGIYEQYF.

This chain uses TRBV9 with TRBJ2-2; D is unresolved. V was pared by 0 bases and J by 1 base, with 7 bases between. This CDR3 contains 15 residues. In germline, CDR1 is SGDLS, CDR2 YYNGEE. CDR3 bases: TGTGCCAGCAGCGTAGAAGTAAGGAACACCGGGGAGCTGTTTTTT. Translated: CASSVEVRNTGELFF.

This clone has a count of ten or more. The chain joins TRBV29-1 to TRBJ1-2, with D perhaps TRBD1 (6 bases). Between the trimmed V and J ends, which lost 6 bases and 8 bases, there was a span of 10 bases. Germline CDR1 is SQVTM and CDR2 is ANQGSEA. This CDR3 has 10 amino acids. The CDR3 region is CSVTGNGYTF. The CDR3 nucleotides read TGCAGCGTAACAGGGAACGGCTACACCTTC. The entire variable domain, with the rest obtained from reference TRBV29-1 and TRBJ1-2, is as follows: SAVISQKPSRDICQRGTSLTIQCQVDSQVTMMFWYRQQPGQSLTLIATANQGSEATYESGFVIDKFPISRPNLTFSTLTVSNMSPEDSSIYLCSVTGNGYTFGSGTRLTVV.

In its sample, this clone was seen a few times. The chain couples TRBV6-1 to TRBJ1-1, with D hard to call. Deletions cut 6 bases from V and 1 base from J, with 9 bases between. The length of the CDR3 is 13 residues. Germline CDR1 reads MNHNS; CDR2 reads SASEGT. CDR3 residues: CASSVHKNTEAFF. The CDR3, as DNA: TGTGCCAGCAGCGTCCATAAGAACACTGAAGCTTTCTTT.

The table lists this clone with a few counts. The chain uses TRBV6-5 and TRBJ2-1; 16 positions match TRBD2. CDR1 and CDR2 (germline): MNHEY, SVGAGI. The V and J ends lost 6 bases and 11 bases, in that order; junction bases with no gene match: 4. The CDR3 runs to 14 residues. CDR3 protein: CASSPGLAGGKQFF. In nucleotides, the CDR3 is TGTGCCAGCAGCCCGGGACTAGCGGGGGGGAAGCAGTTCTTC.

The chain couples TRBV14 to TRBJ2-7, with D perhaps TRBD1 or TRBD2 (5 bases each). This CDR3 has 14 amino acids. Trimming left V 4 bases short and J 3 bases short, with 13 bases between. From germline, CDR1 is SGHDN and CDR2 FVKESK. CDR3 DNA: TGTGCCAGCAGCCTGGGGACGGTATTCTACGAGCAGTACTTC. Residues: CASSLGTVFYEQYF. The full variable domain, its missing parts supplied by reference TRBV14 and TRBJ2-7, is EAGVTQFPSHSVIEKGQTVTLRCDPISGHDNLYWYRRVMGKEIKFLLHFVKESKQDESGMPNNRFLAERTGGTYSTLKVQPAELEDSGVYFCASSLGTVFYEQYFGPGTRLTVT.

This chain uses TRBV19 with TRBJ2-6; D call uncertain. CDR1 is LNHDA, CDR2 SQIVND, per germline (reference sequence). The CDR3 length is 14 residues. The V and J ends lost 7 bases and 0 bases respectively, with 7 bases between them. The CDR3 DNA sequence: TGTGCCAGTATGAAGCGCTCTGGGGCCAACGTCCTGACTTTC. Its protein is CASMKRSGANVLTF.

This clone has just one count. V usage is TRBV2 and J usage is TRBJ2-3, with 7 nucleotides matching TRBD1. CDR1 and CDR2 from the germline V gene are SNHLY and FYNNEI. CDR3 length: 15 residues. V lost 4 bases to trimming and J lost 0 bases; unmatched junction nucleotides: 4. CDR3 DNA: TGTGCCAGCAGTGGGGGGACAGCAAGCACAGATACGCAGTATTTT. Protein sequence: CASSGGTASTDTQYF. Supplemented by reference TRBV2 and TRBJ2-3, the full variable domain reads EPEVTQTPSHQVTQMGQEVILRCVPISNHLYFYWYRQILGQKVEFLVSFYNNEISEKSEIFDDQFSVERPDGSNFTLKIRSTKLEDSAMYFCASSGGTASTDTQYFGPGTRLTVL.

V is TRBV15 and J is TRBJ2-7; D is ambiguous. This CDR3 spans 14 amino acids. Germline CDR1 is LNHNV and CDR2 is YYDKDF (reference sequence). The ends were cut back, 0 bases at V and 0 bases at J, with 6 bases in the middle. The CDR3 DNA follows: TGTGCCACCAGCAGAGATACCAGCTCCTACGAGCAGTACTTC. It specifies CATSRDTSSYEQYF.

This sequence joins TRBV4-2 and TRBJ1-2; maybe TRBD1 (5 bases). The CDR3 loop spans 16 amino acids. Germline assignment: CDR1 LGHNA and CDR2 YNFKEQ. Trimming cost V 0 bases and J 3 bases, with 14 bases left between them. Written as DNA, the CDR3 is TGTGCCAGCAGCCAAGATTTCTGGGGCAATGACTATGGCTACACCTTC. Translating gives CASSQDFWGNDYGYTF.

In its sample, this clone was seen a few times. V usage is TRBV29-1 and J usage is TRBJ2-3, with 11 nucleotides matching TRBD2. The ends lost 6 bases at V and 11 bases at J; junction bases unmatched: 13. The CDR3 is 14 amino acids. Germline CDR1 and CDR2: SQVTM and ANQGSEA. The CDR3 DNA sequence: TGCAGCGTGAGGGCGGCTAGCGGGGGGAGCGGGCAGTATTTT. Its protein product is CSVRAASGGSGQYF.

This clone has just a few counts. The chain links TRBV10-3 to TRBJ1-2; 7 bases match TRBD1. After removal of 3 bases from V and 8 bases from J, the junction contained 6 bases not matched to a gene. This CDR3 has 13 residues. The germline V gene has CDR1 ENHRY and CDR2 SYGVKD. CDR3 protein: CAISDRQGGGYTF. For the CDR3, the DNA is TGTGCCATCAGTGATAGACAGGGAGGCGGCTACACCTTC.

This clone was seen at least ten times. Distinct nucleotide sequences in the sample also encode this CDR3. V is TRBV7-2 and J is TRBJ2-1; D gene unclear. This CDR3 contains 13 residues. From germline, CDR1 is SGHTA and CDR2 FQGNSA. V lost 0 bases, J lost 5 bases, and 5 bases lay in between. This CDR3 reads CASSLAGNNEQFF. The CDR3 coding sequence is TGTGCCAGCAGCTTAGCAGGAAACAATGAGCAGTTCTTC.

The genes are TRBV5-1 and TRBJ2-5; D not resolved. V lost 5 bases to trimming and J lost 0 bases, with 5 bases between them. CDR3 length: 12 amino acids. The germline gives CDR1 SGHRS, CDR2 YFSETQ. In DNA form, the CDR3 reads TGCGCCAGCAGGGCGGACCAAGAGACCCAGTACTTC. As protein: CASRADQETQYF. The full variable domain, its missing parts supplied by reference TRBV5-1 and TRBJ2-5, is KAGVTQTPRYLIKTRGQQVTLSCSPISGHRSVSWYQQTPGQGLQFLFEYFSETQRNKGNFPGRFSGRQFSNSRSEMNVSTLELGDSALYLCASRADQETQYFGPGTRLLVL.

This clone was seen more than once but under ten times. The V call is TRBV14, the J call TRBJ2-5, with D hard to call. Germline V gives CDR1 SGHDN, CDR2 FVKESK. This CDR3 contains 9 residues. V lost 7 bases, J lost 5 bases, and 2 bases lay in between. This chain's CDR3 is CASNETQYF. The CDR3 nucleotides are TGTGCCAGCAACGAGACCCAGTACTTC.

This clone was seen a handful of times. The gene calls are TRBV18 and TRBJ1-2; a weak D match, TRBD1 (6 bases). Germline lookup yields CDR1 KGHSH and CDR2 LQKENI. The CDR3 length is 14 residues. V lost 3 bases and J 6 bases, leaving 14 bases between the germline ends. For the CDR3, the DNA is TGTGCCAGCTCACCCGAAAGACAGGCGCATGGCTACACCTTC. Translation: CASSPERQAHGYTF.

The rearrangement links TRBV7-2 to TRBJ1-4, with 9 bases lining up with TRBD1. CDR1 and CDR2 from the germline V gene are SGHTA and FQGNSA. CDR3 length equals 15 residues. The V segment lost 0 bases and the J segment 10 bases; nucleotides outside the gene matches: 6. The CDR3 DNA follows: TGTGCCAGCAGCTTAGCCGAGGACAGGGGAGGAAAACTGTTTTTT. Translated, it gives CASSLAEDRGGKLFF.